This TCR beta chain was sequenced during a study of glioma-infiltrating T cells. The study, taken as a whole, reports: Non-neoplastic patients had below-expected tissue-blood divergence, while all gliomas exceeded expectation.

The CDR3 length is 12 residues. Deletions cut 0 bases from V and 0 bases from J, with 0 bases between. Germline CDR1 LGHNA, CDR2 YNFKEQ. The iRepertoire nested amplicon-rescue multiplex PCR amplified TCR alpha and beta CDR3s from RNA. Tissue mRNA or PBMC total RNA, about 90-450 ng, went into one-step reverse transcription and amplification. TCRdb re-called the multiplex PCR reads through MiXCR, storing one row per CDR3 protein. The data show about 190,000 distinct CDR3 sequences, more than 25% seen once. This clonotype was picked up many times. Antigen unknown. The TCR comes from a human donor with low-grade glioma or glioblastoma, undergoing nonglioma brain surgery, or in good health (not recorded which). Material for sequencing was glioma tissue, nonneoplastic brain tissue, or PBMCs (not recorded which). The V and J genes are TRBV4-2 and TRBJ2-7; unclear D gene. DNA of the CDR3: TGTGCCAGCAGCCAAGACTCCTACGAGCAGTACTTC. Protein sequence: CASSQDSYEQYF.